This TCR beta chain was sequenced during a study of blood T cell repertoires in COVID-19. V was cut by 2 bases and J by 0 bases, with 8 bases left in between. Per the germline V gene, CDR1 is MNHEY and CDR2 is SVGAGI. This CDR3 is built from 15 residues. The repertoire was sequenced with immunoSEQ multiplex PCR; TCRdb's copy has only in-frame clones and lacks some. The sample has some 300,000 clones; nearly 90% are singletons. The TCR originated in a woman aged 25 to 39 with COVID-19, enrolled during active disease. V and J are TRBV6-5 and TRBJ2-1, with D tentatively TRBD2 (5 bases). The sequenced material came from peripheral blood. CDR3 amino acids: CASSYRTPSYNEQFF. CDR3 DNA: TGTGCCAGCAGTTACCGGACTCCCTCCTACAATGAGCAGTTCTTC.